This T cell receptor beta chain came from a study of blood T cells in healthy people across ages. The CDR3 extends over 21 amino acids. V lost 4 bases and J lost 3, with 33 bases in between. A second PCR, run for about 7 to 11 cycles, used a sample-barcoded 5' primer plus a J-beta primer mix. MiXCR, run by TCRdb on the 5' RACE reads, gives a single entry per CDR3 protein. Altogether roughly 700,000 distinct CDR3 sequences are present, around a quarter being singletons, with the ten largest covering more than 8.5%. A further study also used this sample, focusing on T cells of mothers and their children. That report adds: Three healthy Caucasian mothers and their six children were the donors.

Sequenced material: blood. This TCR was sampled from a boy aged 5-17 years in good health. This sequence joins TRBV12-3 or TRBV12-4 and TRBJ1-2; weak D call: TRBD1 (5 bases). CDR3 protein: CASSSSGDAGEEGFTDYGYTF. CDR3 in DNA: TGTGCCAGCAGTTCTAGTGGGGACGCCGGGGAAGAAGGTTTTACGGACTATGGCTACACCTTC.